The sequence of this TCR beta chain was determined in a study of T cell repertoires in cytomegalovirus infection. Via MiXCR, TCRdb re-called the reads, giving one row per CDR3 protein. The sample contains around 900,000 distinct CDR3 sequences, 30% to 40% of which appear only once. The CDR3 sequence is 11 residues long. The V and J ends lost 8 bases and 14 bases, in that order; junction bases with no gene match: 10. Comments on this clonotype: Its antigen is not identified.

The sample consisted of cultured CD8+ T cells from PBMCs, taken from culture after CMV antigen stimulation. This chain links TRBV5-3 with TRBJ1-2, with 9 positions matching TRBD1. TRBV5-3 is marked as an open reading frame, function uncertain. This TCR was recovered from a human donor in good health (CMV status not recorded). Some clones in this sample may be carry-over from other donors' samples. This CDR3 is CASNPGTGLTF. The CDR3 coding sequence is TGTGCCAGCAACCCCGGGACAGGGCTTACCTTC.